Shown below are 17 T cell receptor beta chains from a single sample sequenced in a study of T cells after yellow fever vaccination. MiXCR was run by TCRdb on the 5' RACE reads, yielding one entry per CDR3 protein. The sample contains fewer than 150,000 distinct CDR3 sequences, roughly 7.2% of which appear only once. The sample in question was CD4+ T cells sorted from PBMCs, obtained around 45 days after the first yellow fever vaccination. These receptors originate from a man between 18 and 35 years old who received the YFV17D yellow fever vaccine.

Ten or more counts support this clonotype. The chain combines TRBV20-1 with TRBJ1-5, with D perhaps matching TRBD1 (5 bases). Trimming shortened V by 3 bases and J by 0 bases, and 15 bases separated the two germline ends. The germline V gene has CDR1 DFQATT and CDR2 SNEGSKA (reference sequence). The CDR3 consists of 16 residues. The CDR3 sequence: CSASSYTGDSNQPQHF. The CDR3 coding sequence is TGCAGTGCTAGTAGCTACACAGGTGATAGCAATCAGCCCCAGCATTTT.

This clonotype was detected ten times or more. The chain couples TRBV6-1 to TRBJ2-1; 9 bases line up with TRBD1. The CDR3 consists of 15 residues. Germline CDR1 is MNHNS and CDR2 is SASEGT. The V gene end was trimmed by 6 bases and the J gene end by 9 bases; junction bases not matched to a gene: 12. The CDR3 loop reads CASSNWDRDLSEQFF. Here the CDR3 DNA reads TGTGCCAGCAGCAACTGGGACAGGGATCTGAGTGAGCAGTTCTTC.

This clonotype has at least ten counts. The CDR3 here is CASSFSGGASSQYF. The CDR3 coding sequence is TGTGCCAGCAGCTTCAGCGGGGGGGCCAGTAGTCAGTATTTT. V and J are TRBV11-2 and TRBJ2-3; 10 bases are shared with TRBD2. V trimming: 3 bases; J trimming: 12 bases; junction bases outside the gene matches: 9. Germline CDR1 reads SGHAT; CDR2 reads FQNNGV. CDR3 length equals 14 residues.

The table lists this clonotype with many counts. V gene TRBV2 combines with J gene TRBJ2-1, with 7 bases lining up with TRBD1. Germline V gene sequence: CDR1 SNHLY, CDR2 FYNNEI. Trimming cost V 11 bases and J 2 bases; bases outside gene matches: 6. The CDR3 has 13 residues. CDR3 nucleotides: TGTGCCGGAAATACAGGGGCCTACAATGAGCAGTTCTTC. Its translation is CAGNTGAYNEQFF.

This clonotype was counted at least ten times. Here the CDR3 reads CASSVLMVEAGTGELFF. Here the CDR3 DNA reads TGTGCCAGCAGTGTCCTTATGGTGGAGGCTGGCACCGGGGAGCTGTTTTTT. This chain links TRBV6-1 with TRBJ2-2, with a possible D match to TRBD2 (5 bases). Germline lookup yields CDR1 MNHNS and CDR2 SASEGT. V was cut by 4 bases and J by 4 bases, with 19 bases left in between. This CDR3 is 17 amino acids long.

This clonotype was seen repeatedly, ten times or more. The chain employs TRBV20-1 and TRBJ2-7, with a possible D match to TRBD2 (5 bases). CDR1 is DFQATT and CDR2 is SNEGSKA in the germline V gene (reference sequence). V was trimmed by 6 bases and J by 9 bases, leaving 18 bases between them. CDR3 length: 12 residues. The CDR3 sequence: CSAGIPGFGQYF. Written as DNA, the CDR3 is TGCAGTGCCGGGATTCCGGGGTTCGGGCAGTACTTC.

This clonotype was seen ten or more times. The chain combines TRBV30 with TRBJ2-3; D might be TRBD1 (6 bases). Trimming pared 4 bases from V and 7 bases from J, leaving 15 bases between. Per germline, CDR1 GTSNPN and CDR2 SVGIG (reference sequence). The CDR3 totals 13 residues. CDR3 in amino acids: CAWTGASWNTQYF. For the CDR3, the DNA is TGTGCCTGGACAGGGGCGAGCTGGAATACGCAGTATTTT.

This clonotype was recorded at least ten times. This sequence joins TRBV29-1 and TRBJ2-3; D remains ambiguous. V lost 7 bases and J 4 bases, leaving 18 bases between the germline ends. The germline V gene encodes CDR1 SQVTM and CDR2 ANQGSEA. The length of the CDR3 is 14 residues. CDR3 DNA sequence: TGCAGCGCCGTCAGAGACACCACGGCAGATACGCAGTATTTT. Translating gives CSAVRDTTADTQYF.

This clonotype was recorded many times. The chain employs TRBV12-3 or TRBV12-4 and TRBJ2-1; 9 nucleotides align to TRBD2. CDR3 length: 17 residues. The trim removed 8 bases at V and 4 bases at J, leaving 15 bases unmatched. CDR3 sequence reads: CASRSRRAGGLYNEQFF. The CDR3 DNA follows: TGTGCCAGCCGCTCCCGGCGAGCGGGGGGTTTATACAATGAGCAGTTCTTC.

This clonotype was seen many times. The V and J genes are TRBV3-1 and TRBJ2-5; TRBD1 matches 9 bases. Germline V lookup: CDR1 LGHDT, CDR2 YNNKEL (reference sequence). The CDR3 runs to 16 residues. The ends lost 5 bases at V and 5 bases at J; junction bases unmatched: 12. CDR3 region: CASSTAGQGPGETQYF. Written as DNA, the CDR3 is TGTGCCAGCAGCACAGCGGGACAGGGCCCGGGGGAGACCCAGTACTTC.

This clonotype has ten or more counts. The chain links TRBV15 to TRBJ1-2, with D perhaps TRBD1 (5 bases). Germline CDR1 and CDR2: LNHNV and YYDKDF (reference sequence). The CDR3 covers 16 residues. Trimming shortened V by 2 bases and J by 4 bases, and 17 bases separated the two germline ends. In nucleotides, the CDR3 is TGTGCCACCAGCAGAAAGACAGTCGGTCAAGGCTATGGCTACACCTTC. Its protein product is CATSRKTVGQGYGYTF.

This clonotype was seen many times. The V and J genes are TRBV14 and TRBJ2-2; 8 bases fit TRBD1. The junction had 3 bases not matched to a gene; V was cut back by 4 bases and J by 5 bases. The CDR3 has 14 amino acids. Germline CDR1 and CDR2: SGHDN and FVKESK. CDR3 protein: CASSLNRGTGELFF. Written as DNA, the CDR3 is TGTGCCAGCAGCCTCAACAGGGGGACCGGGGAGCTGTTTTTT.

There are many counts of this clonotype. This sequence joins TRBV11-2 and TRBJ2-1, with TRBD2 matching 13 bases. V was pared by 0 bases and J by 6 bases, with 8 bases of the junction left unmatched. The CDR3 has 18 residues. Germline-derived CDR1 and CDR2 are SGHAT and FQNNGV. CDR3: CASSLDRIGLAGANEQFF. In DNA, the CDR3 is TGTGCCAGCAGCTTAGATCGGATAGGACTAGCGGGGGCCAATGAGCAGTTCTTC.

This clonotype was seen repeatedly, ten times or more. The J gene is TRBJ2-1, the V gene TRBV6-5, with D uncertain. Trimming stripped 5 bases from V and 2 bases from J, with 10 bases between. This CDR3 is built from 14 residues. Per germline, CDR1 MNHEY and CDR2 SVGAGI. The CDR3 DNA reads as TGTGCCAGCAGTCCCGATTACGCCTACAATGAGCAGTTCTTC. Residues: CASSPDYAYNEQFF.

This clonotype has a count of ten or more. The chain uses TRBV7-3 and TRBJ2-1; 7 positions match TRBD2. The junction had 9 bases not matched to a gene; V was cut back by 5 bases and J by 8 bases. CDR1 and CDR2 from the germline V gene are SGHTA and FQGTGA. The length of the CDR3 is 14 residues. CDR3 DNA sequence: TGTGCCAGCAGCCTCAACAGCGGGGTCTATGAGCAGTTCTTC. Protein product: CASSLNSGVYEQFF.

On this clonotype itself: A much larger clonotype is one base distant, so this may be a read error. J is TRBJ2-2 and V is TRBV12-3 or TRBV12-4, with D possibly matching TRBD2 (6 bases). The CDR3 is 14 residues long. The V and J ends lost 8 bases and 6 bases respectively, with 16 bases between them. In nucleotides, the CDR3 is TGTGCCAGCTCTCGGAGGGGCCAGGCCGGGGAGCTGTTTTTT. It codes for CASSRRGQAGELFF.

This clonotype was observed at least ten times. The chain couples TRBV12-3 or TRBV12-4 to TRBJ1-4, with D uncertain. CDR3 size: 13 residues. Trimming removed 6 bases at V and 0 bases at J, with 5 bases between. The CDR3 spells CASRVSTNEKLFF. CDR3 DNA sequence: TGTGCCAGCAGGGTGTCAACTAATGAAAAACTGTTTTTT.